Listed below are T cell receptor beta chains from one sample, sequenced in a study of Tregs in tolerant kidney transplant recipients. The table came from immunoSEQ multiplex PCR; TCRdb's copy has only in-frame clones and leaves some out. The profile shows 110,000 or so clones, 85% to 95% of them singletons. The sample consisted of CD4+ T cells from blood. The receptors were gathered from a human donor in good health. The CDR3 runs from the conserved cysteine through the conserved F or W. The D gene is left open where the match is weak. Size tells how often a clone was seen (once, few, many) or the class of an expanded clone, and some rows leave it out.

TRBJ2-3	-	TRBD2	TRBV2	TGTGCCAGCAGTCAGACTAGCGGGGGCGCCCAGAGCACAGATACGCAGTATTTT	CASSQTSGGAQSTDTQYF
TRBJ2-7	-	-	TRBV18	TGTGCCAGCTCACCACCGGGACCCTACGAGCAGTACTTC	CASSPPGPYEQYF
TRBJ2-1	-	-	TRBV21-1	TGTGCCAGCAGCGGGCGAACTAGCGGGGGCCCCTACAATGAGCAGTTCTTC	CASSGRTSGGPYNEQFF
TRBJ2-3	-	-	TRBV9	TGTGCCAGCAGCGTAGAAGGGACTTACACAGATACGCAGTATTTT	CASSVEGTYTDTQYF
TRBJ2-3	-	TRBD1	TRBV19	TGTGCCAGTAGGTTACAGGGGGCAACAGATACGCAGTATTTT	CASRLQGATDTQYF
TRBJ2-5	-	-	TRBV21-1	TGTGCCAGCAGCAAAGAGGCGAAACGTCGGAACTTC	CASSKEAKRRNF
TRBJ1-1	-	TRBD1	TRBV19	TGTGCCAGTAGAAGGACAGGGGGCACTGAAGCTTTCTTT	CASRRTGGTEAFF
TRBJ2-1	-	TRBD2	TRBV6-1	TGTGCCAGCAGATCGGGACTAGCGGGAGGGAATGAGCAGTTCTTC	CASRSGLAGGNEQFF
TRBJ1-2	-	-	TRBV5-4	TGTGCCAGCAGCTTGACTCAGGCCGATGGAAGCTACACCTTC	CASSLTQADGSYTF
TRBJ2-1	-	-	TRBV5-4	TGTGCCAGCAGCTCCTCGGCCGGGGTGGTGTTCTTC	CASSSSAGVVFF
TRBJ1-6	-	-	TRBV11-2	TGTGCCAGCAGCCGGAACTTAGTCAGCTCCTATAATTCACCCCTCCACTTT	CASSRNLVSSYNSPLHF
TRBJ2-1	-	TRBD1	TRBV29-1	TGCAGCGAAGGGGTAGGACAGGCCTCCCCCAATGAGCAGTTCTTC	CSEGVGQASPNEQFF
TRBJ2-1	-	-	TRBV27	TGTGCCAGCAGTTTAGCAGGGAGCTCCTACAATGAGCAGTTCTTC	CASSLAGSSYNEQFF
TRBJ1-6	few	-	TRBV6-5	TGTGCCAGCAGTTACTCGTTGAGGGCTGGGTCACCCCTCCACTTT	CASSYSLRAGSPLHF
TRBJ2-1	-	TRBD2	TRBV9	TGTGCCAGCAGCGTCGGACTAGCGGGGGTTAATGAGCAGTTCTTC	CASSVGLAGVNEQFF
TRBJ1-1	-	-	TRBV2	TGTGCCAGCGAAGTGAACACTGAAGCTTTCTTT	CASEVNTEAFF
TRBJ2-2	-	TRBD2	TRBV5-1	TGCGCCAGCAGCTTGGGACTAGCGGGGAACACCGGGGAGCTGTTTTTT	CASSLGLAGNTGELFF
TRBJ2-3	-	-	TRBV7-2	TGTGCCAGCAGCTTATACACAGATACGCAGTATTTT	CASSLYTDTQYF
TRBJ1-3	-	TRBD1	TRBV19	TGTGCCAGTAACGCAGGGGGCACTGGAAACACCATATATTTT	CASNAGGTGNTIYF
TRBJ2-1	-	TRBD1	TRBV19	TGTGCCAGTAGTAAACAGGGGACCCGCTCCTACAATGAGCAGTTCTTC	CASSKQGTRSYNEQFF
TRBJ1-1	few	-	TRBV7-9	TGTGCCAGCAGCACAGGAGGGTTAGGAGCTTTCTTT	CASSTGGLGAFF
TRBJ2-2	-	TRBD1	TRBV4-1	TGCGCCAGCAGCCACCAAGACAGGGCAAACACCGGGGAGCTGTTTTTT	CASSHQDRANTGELFF
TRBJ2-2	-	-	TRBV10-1	TGCGCCAGCAGAGGGGGGGGAGAGAACACCGGGGAGCTGTTTTTT	CASRGGGENTGELFF
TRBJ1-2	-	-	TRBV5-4	TGTGCCAGCAGCTTACAGGGTAACTATGGCTACACCTTC	CASSLQGNYGYTF
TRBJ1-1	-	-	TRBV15	TGTGCCACCAGCCAGGACACGGCTGAAGCTTTCTTT	CATSQDTAEAFF
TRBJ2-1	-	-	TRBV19	TGTGCCAGTACCAGGACATCCCTCTTCTACAATGAGCAGTTCTTC	CASTRTSLFYNEQFF
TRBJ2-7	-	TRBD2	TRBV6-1	TGTGCCAGCAGGGAGGGACTAGCGCGCTCCTACGAGCAGTACTTC	CASREGLARSYEQYF
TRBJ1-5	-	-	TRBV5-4	TGTGCCAGCAGCTTCGGGGGATCGGGCAATCAGCCCCAGCATTTT	CASSFGGSGNQPQHF
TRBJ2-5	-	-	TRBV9	TGTGCCAGCAGCGTAGTTGGGACGGAAGAGACCCAGTACTTC	CASSVVGTEETQYF
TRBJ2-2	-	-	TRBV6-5	TGTGCCAGCAGTTTTCAAGCCCAACTCACCGGGGAGCTGTTTTTT	CASSFQAQLTGELFF
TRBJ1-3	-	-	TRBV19	TGTGCCAGTACAAGGCCCTCTGGAAACACCATATATTTT	CASTRPSGNTIYF
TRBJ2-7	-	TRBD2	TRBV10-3	TGTGCCATCAGGGGTACGCGGGAGGCCCTCTCCTACGAGCAGTACTTC	CAIRGTREALSYEQYF
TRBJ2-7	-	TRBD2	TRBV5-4	TGTGCCAGCAACGATTATCTAGCGGGAGGGCATTACGAGCAGTACTTC	CASNDYLAGGHYEQYF
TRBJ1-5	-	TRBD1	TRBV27	TGTGCCAGCAGTTTAAAACTCAGGAGACAGGGGAATCAGCCCCAGCATTTT	CASSLKLRRQGNQPQHF
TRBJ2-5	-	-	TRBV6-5	TGTGCCAGCAGTTACACCGATTCGGGGGTTCAAGAGACCCAGTACTTC	CASSYTDSGVQETQYF
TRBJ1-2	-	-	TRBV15	TGTGCCACCAGCAGAGAGTTGCAGGATTGGGGTGGCTACACCTTC	CATSRELQDWGGYTF
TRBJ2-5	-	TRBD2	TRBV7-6	TGTGCCAGCAGCCACACGGGACTAGCGGGAGGCGCAGAGACCCAGTACTTC	CASSHTGLAGGAETQYF
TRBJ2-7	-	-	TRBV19	TGTGCCAGTAGTAATGTAGGGGCGCCCATCTACGAGCAGTACTTC	CASSNVGAPIYEQYF